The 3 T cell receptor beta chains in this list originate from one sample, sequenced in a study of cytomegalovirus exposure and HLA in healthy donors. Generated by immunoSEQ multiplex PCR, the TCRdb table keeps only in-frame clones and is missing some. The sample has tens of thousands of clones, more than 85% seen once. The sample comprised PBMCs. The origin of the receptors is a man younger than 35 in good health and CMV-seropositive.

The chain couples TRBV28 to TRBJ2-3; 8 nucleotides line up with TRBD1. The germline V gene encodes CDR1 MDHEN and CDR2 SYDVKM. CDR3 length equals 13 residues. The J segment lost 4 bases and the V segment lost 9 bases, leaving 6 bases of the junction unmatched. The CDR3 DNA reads TGTGCCAGTTTACTACAGGGGGCAGATACGCAGTATTTT. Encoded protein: CASLLQGADTQYF.

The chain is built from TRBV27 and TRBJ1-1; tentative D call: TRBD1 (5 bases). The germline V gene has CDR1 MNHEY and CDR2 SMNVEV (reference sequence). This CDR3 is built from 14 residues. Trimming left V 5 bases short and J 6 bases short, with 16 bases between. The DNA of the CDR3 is TGTGCCAGCAGTCATGGCAGGGAAGACCCTGAAGCTTTCTTT. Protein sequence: CASSHGREDPEAFF.

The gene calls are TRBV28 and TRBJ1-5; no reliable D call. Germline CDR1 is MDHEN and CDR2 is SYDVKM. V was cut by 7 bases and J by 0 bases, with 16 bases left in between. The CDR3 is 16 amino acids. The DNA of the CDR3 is TGTGCCAGCAACCCTCCCTGGGCAGATAGCAATCAGCCCCAGCATTTT. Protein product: CASNPPWADSNQPQHF.